This T cell receptor (beta chain) was retrieved from a study of STAT3 mutations in large granular lymphocyte leukemia (dated by TCRdb to between 2018 and 2021). At the level of the whole study: Canonical activating STAT3 mutations were detected in roughly half of the longitudinally sequenced T-LGLL patients. Over half of the T-LGLL patients were given one or more immunosuppressive therapy regimens, and 40% of those treated had a hematologic response. Serial deep sequencing of TCRbeta CDR3 and STAT3 was performed in patients with T-cell large granular lymphocyte leukemia to reconstruct clonal hierarchy and dynamics. From an initial cohort of 200 to 250 LGL patients, over 15 representative T-LGLL cases were picked for longitudinal TCRbeta and STAT3 sequencing. As controls, the study also included longitudinal sequencing of a couple of patients with natural killer LGL leukemia. On average, sequencing was done at under 5 time points per patient, with the number of samplings ranging from 2 to 8. The paper as a whole reports these results and caveats: Variable intervals between samplings and differing treatment regimens complicated linking therapy response to changes in TCR clonal burden. TCR clonotype switching after therapy was observed in about 35% of the 18 patients, and all newly emerging clones were found to be STAT3 wild type. Because no samples were available when a clone first appeared, clonal expansion had to be inferred from samplings taken at other points. Several patients had a dominant TCR clone burden greater than the STAT3 mutant burden, which suggests that the STAT3 mutation arose secondarily within a clone that had already expanded. At least one immunodominant TCRbeta clonotype was identified in every T-LGLL patient, and multiple immunodominant subclonotypes were identified in about half of the T-LGLL patients. Because codominant clonotypes persisted in some patients, a small but highly pathogenic clone may have been missed.

Only a few counts were recorded for this clone. It has no known antigen specificity. Per-base qualities were not stored, and no clone one base away is much larger. The same DNA, extracted from blood mononuclear cells, served for both TCR sequencing and STAT3 sequencing. TCRbeta libraries were sequenced on an Illumina MiSeq, and an average of roughly 41,000 productive templates per sample was obtained. TCRbeta CDR3 libraries were generated with the immunoSEQ assay using multiplex PCR amplification. The authors' analysis ran thus. Following a previously defined approach, repertoire diversity was calculated, and values close to 0 point to extremely monoclonal samples. TCRdb provides this immuneACCESS table in a form limited to in-frame rearrangements. Some clones are lacking; in checked studies, under half of them reflect an unresolved V gene, and why the rest are absent is not known. Clonal size and the V and J genes are those of that table, whereas D and trimming came from the DNA. The sample data list about 42,000 clones, and roughly 77% of these were observed just once. Less than 0.55% of the sample lies in the top ten.

The CDR3, cysteine through phenylalanine, is 13 amino acids long. CDR3 DNA only is kept here, 39 bases in frame from base 1. The V and J ends are trimmed by 11 bases and 2 bases, leaving 12 bases between them. CDR1 SGHTA and CDR2 FQGNSA were looked up in the germline V gene. Sequenced sample: PBMCs. The sequence came from a human donor with T large granular lymphocyte leukemia. Some clones in this sample may be carry-over from other donors' samples. Recombination connected TRBV7-2 to TRBJ2-2; a confident D gene designation cannot be given. The sequenced DNA is TGTGCCCTACGTACCCCAAACACCGGGGAGCTGTTTTTT. This sequence encodes CALRTPNTGELFF.